This T cell receptor beta chain was documented in a study of blood T cell repertoires in COVID-19 (TCRdb year 2020). Concerning the study at large: Samples from collaborators originated in the United States, Italy and Spain and spanned both the acute and convalescent phases of COVID-19. Where HLA class I and class II types were available, the types were taken from metadata supplied by the sample provider, not from assay-based typing. Subjects who had been exposed to COVID-19, were actively infected with it, or had recovered from it provided the deeply sampled blood TCRbeta repertoires that made up the dataset. The prospective study material was composed of cDNA or gDNA derived from T cells, B-cell-depleted T cells, or PBMCs. The repertoires were released in a freely available public database meant as a resource for research on the immune response to SARS-CoV-2. Sample metadata almost always included a de-identified subject ID, COVID-19 status, age in years and sex. The samples were drawn from two sources: the first 160 participants of the ongoing ImmuneRACE study, and about 1,300 subjects contributed by 6 global collaborators.

TCRbeta CDR3 regions were amplified from genomic DNA by means of the immunoSEQ Assay, a bias-controlled multiplex PCR. Processing in the source paper ran as follows. Within the assay, amplification of reference gene primers was used to estimate how many nucleated cells each sample contained. To quantify the absolute abundance of each unique TCRbeta CDR3 rearrangement, sequence reads were collapsed and filtered. For each sample, productive Simpson clonality was calculated by taking the square root of Simpson's diversity index across productive rearrangements. This is the immuneACCESS table as TCRdb keeps it, with only in-frame sequences that have V and J called. A part of the clones is gone; compared with another copy, unresolved V genes explain less than half, and the rest is unexplained. That table gives V, J and clone size, and the DNA gave D and trimming. The sample table holds around 230,000 clones, of which 65% to 90% were seen once. Approximately 2.3% of the sample belongs to the ten largest clones.

CDR1 and CDR2, per the germline V gene, are SGHDN and FVKESK. From the cysteine through the phenylalanine, the CDR3 covers 17 amino acids. Solely the CDR3 DNA is kept, with 51 bases framed from the first base. Germline trimming amounts to 4 bases on V and 0 bases on J, with 4 as the count of junction bases outside the gene matches. Results and caveats for the whole study, not just this receptor: The quantity of clinical and demographic metadata differed by source and by participant and was supplied without curation.

This clone was recorded only once. There is no known antigen for this receptor. No base quality information exists; no much larger clone differs at one position. Another Seattle source contributed samples from volunteer blood donors who had recovered from COVID-19. Collaborating institutions collected whole blood in K2EDTA tubes following their own protocols. For TCRbeta analysis, collaborators shipped samples as frozen whole blood, isolated PBMCs, or DNA extracted from either of those sample types. The TCR sequence derives from a man in his forties who had recovered from COVID-19. The rearrangement joined TRBV14 to TRBJ2-1, with TRBD2 matching 12 junction bases. What was sequenced was peripheral blood. The nucleotides are TGTGCCAGCAGCCGGACTAGCGGGACTAGCTCCTACAATGAGCAGTTCTTC. Translated, it reads CASSRTSGTSSYNEQFF.